This is a list of T cell receptor beta chains from one sample in a study of T cells in Graves' hyperthyroidism and ophthalmopathy. TCRdb re-analysed the multiplex PCR reads in MiXCR, keeping a single row per CDR3 protein. The table shows about 600,000 distinct CDR3 sequences, with approximately 15% occurring only once. Sequencing input: blood. All receptors derive from a woman aged 40-49 years with Graves' ophthalmopathy. Both conserved end residues are part of each CDR3.

v_call cdr3_aa
TRBV19 CASSIDSVQRKTQYF
TRBV20-1 CSAVAVLGNEQFF
TRBV3-1 CASSRGGDFYEQYF
TRBV20-1 CRAGTGGNQPQHF
TRBV20-1 CSARDGGAHGGYTF
TRBV11-1 CASSLVGTGEHEQFF
TRBV12-3/TRBV12-4 CASSSQGRTEKLFF
TRBV2 CASSGSGRADTQYF
TRBV7-2 CASSRSGTSYNEQFF
TRBV28 CASSLSGHKTGELFF
TRBV7-3 CASSFAGGSTDTQYF
TRBV2 CASSEWGGSYEQYF
TRBV11-2 CASSEGTPFEQYF
TRBV10-3 CATRQINQPQHF
TRBV5-1 CASSLGHVQDTQYF
TRBV11-2 CASRSGRKYTEAFF
TRBV18 CASSPGASAPEAFF
TRBV19 CASSDPTGGRFTDTQYF
TRBV15 CATSRARTVHTDTQYF
TRBV3-1 CASSQGGLAHGDTQYF
TRBV6-1 CASRGTVGGYEQYF
TRBV6-2/TRBV6-3 CASSYLGYALTGGNEQSF
TRBV27 CASSFSSGEYGGYTF
TRBV18 CASSPRQDNSPLHF
TRBV7-2 CASSLPPGQGAKNIQYF
TRBV19 CASSIGQESYNEKLFF
TRBV28 CASSLNQGVTEAFF
TRBV12-3/TRBV12-4 CASSLNSHNEKLFF
TRBV20-1 CSARAGGPGDTQYF
TRBV25-1 CASSKGRGMHYGYTF
TRBV20-1 CSVPTVGTEAFF
TRBV5-5 CASSLEIQETQYF
TRBV18 CASSLLAGSTDTQYF
TRBV10-3 CAISLAGDEQYF
TRBV5-1 CASSILGRDSPLHF
TRBV11-2 CASSLVGVGTGELFF
TRBV18 CASSPLPGELFF
TRBV29-1 CSVRDRGLYEQYF
TRBV11-2 CASSLVRGQETQYF
TRBV28 CASSDDRGRETQYF
TRBV10-3 CAISGQVLRNTEAFF
TRBV29-1 CSALEPGHMNTEAFF
TRBV6-1 CASKDRVWGDQPQHF
TRBV2 CASTVTRYEQYF
TRBV5-1 CASSVGQGNSPLHF
TRBV20-1 CSARKPGLAGGEQFF
TRBV27 CASSLRTSGRAGSWENEQYF
TRBV11-2 CASSPRTGNGGYEQYF
TRBV6-5 CASSYQGGEQFF
TRBV4-1 CASNLPDRGLSGANVLTF
TRBV6-1 CASSQGTSVEETQYF
TRBV2 CASRYTAGLVYEQYF
TRBV7-2 CASSLEITSPGEQYF
TRBV12-3/TRBV12-4 CASRPTGDSNQPQHF
TRBV27 CASSTGLGSNQPQHF